This T cell receptor beta chain appears in the sequencing data of a study of beta chain features in type 1 diabetes. Sequencing targeted expressed TCRB transcripts, as all isolated RNA had been reverse transcribed. The repertoire was sequenced with immunoSEQ multiplex PCR; TCRdb's copy has only in-frame clones and lacks some. The table records 200,000 to 250,000 clones, over 8.5% of them present only once. Study results and caveats: VDJ junctions from type 1 diabetes patients carried fewer insertions and larger deletions. PCR might preferentially amplify shorter templates, equally in patients and controls.

Notes on this clone: The antigen remains undetermined.

CDR1 is LGHNA and CDR2 is YNFKEQ in the germline V gene. Trimming removed 1 base from V and 4 bases from J; junction bases left unmatched: 11. The length of the CDR3 is 18 residues. This clonotype originated in a woman under 30 in good health. The chain combines TRBV4-2 with TRBJ2-3, with 10 bases that match TRBD2. The sample taken for sequencing was naive CD4+ T cells from blood. The CDR3 is CASSQVGSGGAPPDTQYF. In DNA form, the CDR3 reads TGTGCCAGCAGCCAAGTGGGGAGCGGGGGGGCCCCCCCAGATACGCAGTATTTT.